One sample yielded the 6 T cell receptor beta chains listed below, sequenced in a study of PD-L1 blockade in urothelial cancer. The data were produced by immunoSEQ multiplex PCR, yet TCRdb's version contains in-frame clones alone and is incomplete. The data hold roughly 63,000 clones, with 81% observed a single time. Time point indicated: pretreatment peripheral blood. The sample was PBMCs, taken around atezolizumab (anti-PD-L1) treatment. These receptors were obtained from a man in his sixties or seventies with urothelial cancer.

The V gene is TRBV12-5, the J gene TRBJ2-2; the match to TRBD1 covers 12 bases. V gave up 0 bases and J gave up 6 bases; unmatched junction bases: 2. The length of the CDR3 is 16 residues. The V gene's germline CDR1 is LGHNT and CDR2 FRNRAP. This chain's CDR3 is CASGLVWDRGPGELFF. The CDR3 DNA follows: TGTGCTAGTGGTTTGGTCTGGGACAGGGGGCCCGGGGAGCTGTTTTTT. The variable domain in full, with the rest retrieved from reference TRBV12-5 and TRBJ2-2, is DARVTQTPRHKVTEMGQEVTMRCQPILGHNTVFWYRQTMMQGLELLAYFRNRAPLDDSGMPKDRFSAEMPDATLATLKIQPSEPRDSAVYFCASGLVWDRGPGELFFGEGSRLTVL.

The chain links TRBV9 to TRBJ2-1, with 7 bases fitting TRBD2. V was clipped by 4 bases and J by 5 bases; unmatched bases: 6. Germline V gene sequence: CDR1 SGDLS, CDR2 YYNGEE. The CDR3 runs 14 residues. CDR3 loop: CASSPRTRDNEQFF. Here the CDR3 DNA reads TGTGCCAGCAGCCCGAGGACTAGGGACAATGAGCAGTTCTTC.

V gene TRBV5-5 combines with J gene TRBJ1-2, with 12 bases aligning to TRBD1. Germline CDR1 and CDR2: SGHKS and YYEKEE (reference sequence). CDR3 length: 15 amino acids. The V gene end was trimmed by 4 bases and the J gene end by 4 bases; junction bases not matched to a gene: 5. CDR3 DNA sequence: TGTGCCAGCAGCATGGGACAGGGGGCGAGCTATGGCTACACCTTC. The encoded protein is CASSMGQGASYGYTF.

This clone was seen at least ten times. V and J are TRBV6-5 and TRBJ1-1; D is ambiguous. CDR1 and CDR2 (germline): MNHEY, SVGAGI. The V gene lost 1 base and the J gene lost 0 bases, with 12 bases spanning the gap. The CDR3 is 16 residues long. The CDR3 coding sequence is TGTGCCAGCAGTTACTTGGCAACCCGTCTGAACACTGAAGCTTTCTTT. Translating gives CASSYLATRLNTEAFF.

This chain connects TRBV7-2 to TRBJ1-3; no clear D gene. The CDR3 runs to 15 residues. Germline loops: CDR1 SGHTA, CDR2 FQGNSA. Between the trimmed V and J ends, which lost 5 bases and 2 bases, there was a span of 13 bases. DNA of the CDR3: TGTGCCAGCAGCACTACCCCACCTGCTGGAAACACCATATATTTT. Translating it yields CASSTTPPAGNTIYF.

There are a few counts of this clone. The V gene is TRBV4-1, the J gene TRBJ2-4; D call uncertain. V lost 0 bases and J 2 bases, leaving 11 bases between the germline ends. The CDR3 contains 16 residues. The germline gives CDR1 MGHRA, CDR2 YSYEKL. The CDR3: CASSQEGVQTKNIQYF. Written as DNA, the CDR3 is TGCGCCAGCAGCCAAGAGGGCGTTCAAACCAAAAACATTCAGTACTTC.